The rows below give T cell receptor beta chains drawn from one sample of a study of OX40 agonist ivuxolimab in advanced cancers. Repertoires were generated with immunoSEQ multiplex PCR, while TCRdb's copy carries only in-frame clones and drops some. The sample includes around 76,000 clones, roughly 90% of them seen just once. The input for sequencing was CD4+ or CD8+ T cells sorted from blood, taken in a trial of the OX40 agonist ivuxolimab. These receptors originate from an adult with an advanced solid tumor such as melanoma, head and neck, liver or kidney cancer. Each CDR3 is given without its conserved first and last residue. A D gene is named only where the DNA matches it firmly.

d_gene	j_gene	v_gene	CDR3aa
TRBD2	TRBJ2-1	TRBV5-4	ASSLVVAGYNEQF
-	TRBJ1-2	TRBV28	ASSLAHYGYT
-	TRBJ1-5	TRBV18	ASSPTANRGQPQH
-	TRBJ1-1	TRBV4-1	ASSPMGLRGAF
TRBD1	TRBJ1-2	TRBV5-4	ASSLQTGDYGYT
TRBD2	TRBJ2-1	TRBV18	ASSGRLTTSGEYNEQF
TRBD1	TRBJ2-1	TRBV29-1	SVDRTGYNEQF
TRBD1	TRBJ2-7	TRBV5-1	ASSLVETGFDYEQY
-	TRBJ2-4	TRBV4-1	ASSQDSRRGFFREGNIQY
TRBD2	TRBJ2-3	TRBV10-3	AISSNLGLAGVQRFADTQY